The sequence of this TCR beta chain was determined in a study of blood T cell repertoires in COVID-19. Turning to the study itself: Samples came from the United States, Italy and Spain, spanning acute and convalescent COVID-19.

Original methodology: Amplifying reference gene primers gave estimates of nucleated cell counts. Profiled with immunoSEQ multiplex PCR; TCRdb holds only in-frame clones, not every one. V, J and clone size are taken as reported in that table, and D and trimming were inferred from the DNA itself. The data show approximately 76,000 clones, roughly 83% seen once. This CDR3 region has 14 residues. Germline CDR1 is MDHEN and CDR2 is SYDVKM. V lost 7 bases and J lost 4, with 16 bases in between. This receptor was obtained from an older woman with acute or convalescent COVID-19. The sequencing sample was made of peripheral blood. This sequence joins TRBV28 and TRBJ1-1; a possible D gene is TRBD1 (6 bases). The CDR3, as DNA: TGTGCCAGCATACCCGGGGGGGGGCTCACTGAAGCTTTCTTT. Translation: CASIPGGGLTEAFF.